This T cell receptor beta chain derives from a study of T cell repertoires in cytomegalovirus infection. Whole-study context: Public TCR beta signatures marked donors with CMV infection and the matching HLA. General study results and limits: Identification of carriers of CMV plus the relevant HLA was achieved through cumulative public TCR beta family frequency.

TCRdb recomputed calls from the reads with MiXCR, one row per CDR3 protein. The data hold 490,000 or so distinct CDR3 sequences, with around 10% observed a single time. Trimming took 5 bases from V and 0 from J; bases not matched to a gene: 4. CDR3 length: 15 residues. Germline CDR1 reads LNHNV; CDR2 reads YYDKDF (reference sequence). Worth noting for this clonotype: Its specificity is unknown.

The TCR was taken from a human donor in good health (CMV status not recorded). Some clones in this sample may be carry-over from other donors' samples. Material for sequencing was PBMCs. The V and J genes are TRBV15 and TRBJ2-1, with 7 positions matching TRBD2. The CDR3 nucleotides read TGTGCCACCAGCGGCGGGAGAAGCTCCTACAATGAGCAGTTCTTC. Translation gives CATSGGRSSYNEQFF.